The clone carrying this TCR beta chain was found once. Its antigen is unknown. This specimen belongs to a study of cytomegalovirus exposure and HLA in healthy donors. Whole-study results and caveats: Overall, roughly 170 TCR beta chains were annotated as cytomegalovirus-associated.

PCR employed 60 Vbeta and 13 Jbeta primers. Profiled with immunoSEQ multiplex PCR; TCRdb holds only in-frame clones, not every one. Counted here are 150,000 to 250,000 clones, around 76% occurring once; the ten biggest clones make up 1.5% to 2%. Sequencing was carried out using PBMCs. This TCR came from a man between 25 and 39 years old in good health and CMV-seronegative.

This CDR3 reads CASSHPDRINQPQHF. The DNA for the CDR3 is TGCGCCAGCAGCCACCCCGACAGGATCAATCAGCCCCAGCATTTT. The chain has TRBV4-1 and TRBJ1-5; a weak D match, TRBD1 (6 bases). Germline assignment: CDR1 MGHRA and CDR2 YSYEKL. Trimming pared 3 bases from V and 3 bases from J, leaving 12 bases between. The CDR3 consists of 15 residues.